This is a list of T cell receptor beta chains from one sample in a study of control samples from healthy donors and cancer patients. The method was immunoSEQ multiplex PCR; TCRdb's version includes in-frame clones alone and lacks a portion of them. The sample lists 60,000 to 95,000 clones; more than 75% were seen once. Sequenced material: blood. The receptors originated from a man aged 50-59 years in good health. CDR3s include the opening cysteine and the closing phenylalanine or tryptophan. Fields, in order: J gene, clone size, V gene, CDR3 protein. Clone size is not always given. Where it is, it says once, few, many or a class for expanded clones.

J: TRBJ1-4
size: -
V: TRBV18
CDR3: CASSQDGQQKKLFF

J: TRBJ2-1
size: -
V: TRBV4-3
CDR3: CASSQDLGGNEQFF

J: TRBJ2-1
size: -
V: TRBV25-1
CDR3: CASSERAGSYNEQFF

J: TRBJ2-1
size: -
V: TRBV29-1
CDR3: CSVEGSESSYNEQFF

J: TRBJ2-3
size: -
V: TRBV29-1
CDR3: CSVPLREGTDTQYF

J: TRBJ2-2
size: -
V: TRBV18
CDR3: CASSRRDSDTGELFF

J: TRBJ2-3
size: -
V: TRBV5-1
CDR3: CASSLIPLAGTDTQYF

J: TRBJ2-7
size: -
V: TRBV27
CDR3: CASTRTSGYEQYF

J: TRBJ2-3
size: -
V: TRBV2
CDR3: CASRDVGGPDTQYF

J: TRBJ2-1
size: -
V: TRBV5-4
CDR3: CASSFGQGVNEQFF

J: TRBJ2-7
size: -
V: TRBV29-1
CDR3: CSVLGGREQYF

J: TRBJ1-2
size: -
V: TRBV28
CDR3: CASSSLGQSYGYTF

J: TRBJ2-5
size: -
V: TRBV23-1
CDR3: CASSDRKETQYF

J: TRBJ2-3
size: -
V: TRBV24-1
CDR3: CATSDTGMSGTDTQYF

J: TRBJ2-3
size: -
V: TRBV7-8
CDR3: CASSFTDTQYF

J: TRBJ1-5
size: -
V: TRBV6-1
CDR3: CASSGQGTIGNQPQHF

J: TRBJ2-1
size: -
V: TRBV4-3
CDR3: CASSQLGTVEQFF

J: TRBJ2-7
size: -
V: TRBV24-1
CDR3: CATSPPSGMLYEQYF

J: TRBJ1-6
size: few
V: TRBV11-2
CDR3: CASSSGQLNSPLHF

J: TRBJ1-3
size: -
V: TRBV30
CDR3: CAWSGQLPGSTIYF

J: TRBJ2-1
size: -
V: TRBV5-1
CDR3: CASSLGVNEQFF

J: TRBJ1-1
size: once
V: TRBV5-4
CDR3: CASSWGQGMNTEAFF

J: TRBJ1-5
size: few
V: TRBV6-6
CDR3: CASSYEGASNQPQHF

J: TRBJ2-3
size: -
V: TRBV3-1/TRBV3-2
CDR3: CASSSDRLATDTQYF

J: TRBJ2-2
size: few
V: TRBV2
CDR3: CASKSGRADGELFF

J: TRBJ2-2
size: -
V: TRBV9
CDR3: CASSAHRRTANTGELFF

J: TRBJ1-2
size: -
V: TRBV27
CDR3: CASSPTGTKGYTF

J: TRBJ2-7
size: -
V: TRBV7-9
CDR3: CASSLDVGGEQYF

J: TRBJ2-7
size: -
V: TRBV5-4
CDR3: CASSFRGGTYEQYF

J: TRBJ2-3
size: -
V: TRBV6-4
CDR3: CASSDTSRGGEDTQYF

J: TRBJ1-5
size: -
V: TRBV7-2
CDR3: CASSQQGPTSNQPQHF

J: TRBJ1-6
size: -
V: TRBV5-1
CDR3: CASSSGQGATSPLHF

J: TRBJ1-1
size: -
V: TRBV30
CDR3: CAWSTPLNTEAFF

J: TRBJ1-1
size: few
V: TRBV19
CDR3: CASRRRTGWDTEAFF

J: TRBJ2-5
size: -
V: TRBV11-2
CDR3: CASSLGNQQETQYF

J: TRBJ1-3
size: -
V: TRBV7-8
CDR3: CASRSGVSGNTIYF

J: TRBJ2-5
size: -
V: TRBV5-5
CDR3: CASSSSYLESQYF

J: TRBJ1-4
size: -
V: TRBV4-3
CDR3: CASSQTDRAEKLFF

J: TRBJ2-1
size: -
V: TRBV2
CDR3: CASSTGLDHVEQFF

J: TRBJ1-3
size: -
V: TRBV6-5
CDR3: CASKFRDGGNTIYF

J: TRBJ1-3
size: -
V: TRBV2
CDR3: CASTSGPGNTIYF

J: TRBJ1-1
size: -
V: TRBV7-3
CDR3: CASSHDSNTEAFF

J: TRBJ2-3
size: -
V: TRBV5-1
CDR3: CATSSGLAPTTDTQYF

J: TRBJ2-7
size: -
V: TRBV7-2
CDR3: CASSSPGGSGSVF

J: TRBJ1-5
size: -
V: TRBV5-8
CDR3: CASSPRTGNQPQHF